These T cell receptor beta chains were read from a single sample in a study of monozygotic twins with inflammatory bowel disease. Following a re-call of the 5' RACE reads, TCRdb has one entry per CDR3 protein and lacks DNA. The sample has under 200,000 distinct CDR3 sequences. The specimen sequenced was blood. All receptors come from a human donor with ulcerative colitis or Crohn's disease, or a healthy co-twin of an affected twin (not recorded which). Each CDR3 is given with its conserved first and last residue.

v_call	j_call	cdr3_aa
TRBV7-2	TRBJ2-7	CASSNRLAIYEQYF
TRBV7-2	TRBJ1-1	CASSLSFRATMNTEAFF
TRBV5-5	TRBJ2-7	CASSWGDRAYEQYF
TRBV21-1	TRBJ2-7	CASTPGTRQYEQYF
TRBV11-2	TRBJ2-4	CASSTTSPNPIAKNIQYF
TRBV6-5	TRBJ2-5	CASSPRGLGPHGTQYF
TRBV10-2	TRBJ2-2	CASTFTSVNTGELFF
TRBV20-1	TRBJ1-2	CSARDRDDDGYTF
TRBV5-5	TRBJ2-7	CASSPRQGFDEQYF
TRBV9	TRBJ1-3	CASSVGTSGNTIYF
TRBV19	TRBJ2-1	CASSIDPAGLAFYNEQFF
TRBV20-1	TRBJ2-5	CSASENGLAETQYF
TRBV19	TRBJ1-1	CASNRPGGTTEAFF
TRBV28	TRBJ2-1	CASSSSGRPDNEQFF
TRBV5-1	TRBJ2-7	CASSLQIAAYEQYF
TRBV7-9	TRBJ2-6	CASSLRWGFGANVLTF
TRBV5-8	TRBJ2-7	CAISYTGAFEQYF
TRBV6-2/TRBV6-3	TRBJ2-2	CASSSTAVAGVVAGELFF
TRBV3-1	TRBJ2-1	CASSPPTGEDNEQFF
TRBV2	TRBJ2-7	CASSGSGGSYEQYF
TRBV5-1	TRBJ1-2	CASSPNGQGGYTF
TRBV7-7	TRBJ2-3	CASSHGLAGGQDTQYF
TRBV5-1	TRBJ2-1	CASSLGDTGNNEQFF
TRBV10-3	TRBJ2-3	CATTSEVVDTQYF
TRBV5-1	TRBJ1-1	CASSLELTGNTEAFF
TRBV28	TRBJ2-3	CATRRGWGYTDTQYF
TRBV4-1	TRBJ2-2	CASSPGRINTGELFF
TRBV3-1	TRBJ2-3	CASSHGQGRLNTQYF
TRBV5-1	TRBJ1-4	CASSLEGQLNEKLFF
TRBV9	TRBJ2-6	CASTRTSGPSGANVLTF
TRBV10-2	TRBJ2-6	CASSESHRKSSGANVLTF
TRBV20-1	TRBJ1-2	CSATPQGQGATYGYTF
TRBV20-1	TRBJ2-5	CSAGAAQETQYF
TRBV10-3	TRBJ2-7	CAISTQGNYEQYF
TRBV15	TRBJ2-7	CATSRLLGAGSYEQYF
TRBV5-1	TRBJ2-1	CASSSPSSSYNEQFF
TRBV6-1	TRBJ2-7	CASRQGPYEQYF
TRBV12-3/TRBV12-4	TRBJ1-2	CASSKIRTGALNYGYTF
TRBV7-9	TRBJ2-7	CASSGRGSYEQYF
TRBV7-3	TRBJ2-3	CASSPIDRGYTDTQYF
TRBV6-2/TRBV6-3	TRBJ2-1	CASSSSGLAGGLYNEQFF
TRBV12-3/TRBV12-4	TRBJ2-7	CASTGLYEQYF
TRBV29-1	TRBJ2-5	CSVEESGGTPQTQYF
TRBV15	TRBJ2-6	CATSPQGLNSGANVLTF
TRBV7-3	TRBJ2-2	CASRPIAGYDTGELFF
TRBV2	TRBJ2-3	CASSRDRTDTQYF
TRBV29-1	TRBJ1-5	CSVGQGSSQPQHF
TRBV6-5	TRBJ2-3	CASRQLSTDTQNF
TRBV20-1	TRBJ2-3	CSAFPTDTQYF
TRBV20-1	TRBJ2-7	CNAIRDVVHEQYF
TRBV5-1	TRBJ2-6	CASSTTGIRANVLTF
TRBV10-3	TRBJ2-5	CAISLAGRFQETQYF